This entry lists 20 T cell receptor beta chains sequenced from one sample in a study of T cell responses to AZD1222 COVID-19 vaccine. Clones were read by immunoSEQ multiplex PCR, and TCRdb kept only the in-frame ones, dropping some. Of some 120,000 clones in the sample, approximately 85% were seen once. This specimen was peripheral blood, taken on day 0 of AZD1222 vaccination. The source of these receptors is an adult in good health.

The chain couples TRBV4-1 to TRBJ1-2; possible D gene TRBD1, 5 bases. The CDR3 spans 14 residues. The ends were cut back, 0 bases at V and 7 bases at J, with 12 bases in the middle. The germline CDR1 and CDR2 sequences are MGHRA and YSYEKL. The CDR3 DNA reads TGCGCCAGCAGCCAAGATCCCGGGACTGGTGGCTACACCTTC. It translates to CASSQDPGTGGYTF.

V usage is TRBV5-5 and J usage is TRBJ1-4, with D tentatively TRBD1 (5 bases). V gave up 6 bases and J gave up 1 base, with 7 bases separating them. This CDR3 contains 13 residues. In germline, CDR1 is SGHKS, CDR2 YYEKEE (reference sequence). The CDR3 DNA sequence: TGTGCCAGCACTGACAGAACTAATGAAAAACTGTTTTTT. Translating it yields CASTDRTNEKLFF.

This chain uses TRBV4-1 with TRBJ1-5; D is uncertain. The CDR3 has 16 amino acids. CDR1 MGHRA and CDR2 YSYEKL come from the germline V gene. V gave up 0 bases and J gave up 4 bases, with 13 bases separating them. The CDR3 reads CASSQEFPMGNQPQHF. For the CDR3, the DNA is TGCGCCAGCAGCCAAGAGTTCCCGATGGGAAATCAGCCCCAGCATTTT.

The V call is TRBV7-2, the J call TRBJ1-1; no reliable D call. Germline loops: CDR1 SGHTA, CDR2 FQGNSA. With 8 bases removed from V and 0 bases from J, the gap between germline ends came to 10 bases. The CDR3 runs to 13 residues. CDR3 coding DNA: TGTGCCAGCGGGCGGACTGTGAACACTGAAGCTTTCTTT. This sequence encodes CASGRTVNTEAFF. Full variable domain (missing parts from reference TRBV7-2 and TRBJ1-1): GAGVSQSPSNKVTEKGKDVELRCDPISGHTALYWYRQSLGQGLEFLIYFQGNSAPDKSGLPSDRFSAERTGGSVSTLTIQRTQQEDSAVYLCASGRTVNTEAFFGQGTRLTVV.

The chain is built from TRBV7-9 and TRBJ1-3; the D is unclear. Germline loops: CDR1 SEHNR, CDR2 FQNEAQ (reference sequence). CDR3 length: 15 residues. Trimming pared 7 bases from V and 0 bases from J, leaving 13 bases between. The CDR3 region has the DNA TGTGCCAGCACCAAAACGGGGTTCTCTGGAAACACCATATATTTT. Translating gives CASTKTGFSGNTIYF.

The chain carries TRBV6-5 and TRBJ2-7; no definite D call. The V gene's germline CDR1 is MNHEY and CDR2 SVGAGI. V lost 1 base and J lost 2, with 9 bases in between. The CDR3 totals 14 residues. CDR3: CASSYYDSTYEQYF. The DNA for the CDR3 is TGTGCCAGCAGTTACTATGACTCCACCTACGAGCAGTACTTC.

The chain joins TRBV4-3 to TRBJ1-6; a possible D gene is TRBD1 (6 bases). CDR3 length: 15 amino acids. Germline CDR1 is LGHNA and CDR2 is YSLEER. V was pared by 0 bases and J by 7 bases, with 10 bases between. The CDR3 coding sequence is TGCGCCAGCAGCCAAGATCCGGACAGAAATTCACCCCTCCACTTT. Translation gives CASSQDPDRNSPLHF.

Remarks on this clone: A junction end diverges from the germline sequence, so it may reflect a read error. J is TRBJ2-4 and V is TRBV12-3 or TRBV12-4, with a weak D call TRBD1 (6 bases). This CDR3 comprises 11 residues. CDR3: CASGRGPTMDF. CDR3 sequence (DNA): TGTGCCAGCGGCAGGGGACCGACTATGGACTTC.

The V call is TRBV5-1, the J call TRBJ2-3; TRBD2 is a possible D gene (6 bases). Germline V gives CDR1 SGHRS, CDR2 YFSETQ. V shed 6 bases and J shed 5 bases, with 16 bases lying between them. This CDR3 contains 14 residues. CDR3 nucleotides: TGCGCCAGCATGCCGGGAGTGAAGATAGATACGCAGTATTTT. Protein product: CASMPGVKIDTQYF.

CDR3 residues: CASTTPGQGAYEQYF. In nucleotides, the CDR3 is TGTGCCAGCACCACTCCCGGACAGGGGGCCTACGAGCAGTACTTC. The V and J genes are TRBV28 and TRBJ2-7; TRBD1 matches at 10 bases. The germline V gene has CDR1 MDHEN and CDR2 SYDVKM. The CDR3 has 15 residues. The J segment lost 2 bases and the V segment lost 7 bases, leaving 8 bases of the junction unmatched.

There are a few counts of this clone. The chain joins TRBV11-2 to TRBJ1-1; 7 positions match TRBD1. Trimming took 3 bases from V and 6 from J; bases not matched to a gene: 10. Germline values: CDR1 SGHAT, CDR2 FQNNGV. The CDR3 consists of 15 residues. Here the CDR3 reads CASSFGQEFIAEAFF. The CDR3, as DNA: TGTGCCAGCAGCTTCGGACAGGAATTTATCGCTGAAGCTTTCTTT. Using reference TRBV11-2 and TRBJ1-1 for the parts outside the CDR3, the full variable domain is EAGVAQSPRYKIIEKRQSVAFWCNPISGHATLYWYQQILGQGPKLLIQFQNNGVVDDSQLPKDRFSAERLKGVDSTLKIQPAKLEDSAVYLCASSFGQEFIAEAFFGQGTRLTVV.

The chain recombines TRBV7-8 with TRBJ2-7; 8 nucleotides match TRBD1. The V segment lost 3 bases and the J segment 7 bases; nucleotides outside the gene matches: 8. CDR1 is SGHVS and CDR2 is FQNEAQ in the germline V gene. This CDR3 has 14 amino acids. The CDR3 here is CASSLQGAVGEQYF. The CDR3, as DNA: TGTGCCAGCAGCTTGCAGGGGGCAGTAGGGGAGCAGTACTTC.

V is TRBV5-1 and J is TRBJ2-7, with TRBD2 matching over 7 bases. Germline assignment: CDR1 SGHRS and CDR2 YFSETQ. Trimming cost V 1 base and J 4 bases; bases outside gene matches: 5. The CDR3 is 14 residues long. CDR3 bases: TGCGCCAGCAGCTTGTCTCCGGGGGGTTACGAGCAGTACTTC. Translation: CASSLSPGGYEQYF.

The V and J genes are TRBV20-1 and TRBJ2-7; no reliable D call. This CDR3 region has 14 residues. Germline assignment: CDR1 DFQATT and CDR2 SNEGSKA (reference sequence). The ends were cut back, 3 bases at V and 2 bases at J, with 14 bases in the middle. The CDR3 loop reads CSASSETGTYEQYF. Written as DNA, the CDR3 is TGCAGTGCTAGTTCCGAGACGGGCACCTACGAGCAGTACTTC.

This clone was counted a single time. The rearrangement joins TRBV12-3 or TRBV12-4 to TRBJ1-2; D may be TRBD1 (5 bases). CDR3 length: 13 residues. Trimming took off 6 bases at V and 4 bases at J, with 12 bases between the two ends. CDR3 loop: CASSFNGGYGYTF. In nucleotides, the CDR3 is TGTGCCAGCAGCTTCAACGGGGGCTATGGCTACACCTTC.

The chain combines TRBV19 with TRBJ1-5; a possible D gene is TRBD1 (5 bases). CDR1 is LNHDA and CDR2 is SQIVND in the germline V gene (reference sequence). Trimming stripped 3 bases from V and 3 bases from J, with 9 bases between. The CDR3 runs to 14 residues. The CDR3 spells CASSIDSYNQPQHF. CDR3 coding DNA: TGTGCCAGTAGTATCGACAGCTACAATCAGCCCCAGCATTTT.

The V call is TRBV24-1, the J call TRBJ1-5; TRBD1 agrees at 7 bases. Unmatched junction bases numbered 5, after V lost 3 bases and J lost 4 bases. The germline V gene encodes CDR1 KGHDR and CDR2 SFDVKD. This CDR3 is built from 15 residues. The CDR3 region is CATSDPGQPNQPQHF. CDR3 nucleotides: TGTGCCACCAGTGATCCGGGACAGCCAAATCAGCCCCAGCATTTT.

The DNA of the CDR3 is TGTGCCAGCACCCCGGGGCCCCACAATGAGCAGTTCTTC. Protein sequence: CASTPGPHNEQFF. J is TRBJ2-1 and V is TRBV6-5; either TRBD1 or TRBD2 may fit D (5 bases each). This CDR3 is built from 13 residues. The V end was cut by 7 bases, the J end by 5 bases, with 12 bases between. Germline loops: CDR1 MNHEY, CDR2 SVGAGI.

The J gene is TRBJ1-5, the V gene TRBV18; D might be TRBD1 (6 bases). V was trimmed by 3 bases and J by 4 bases, leaving 10 bases between them. Germline lookup yields CDR1 KGHSH and CDR2 LQKENI. The CDR3 is 14 residues long. The chain's CDR3 is CASSPSQGNQPQHF. In DNA, the CDR3 is TGTGCCAGCTCACCGAGTCAGGGGAATCAGCCCCAGCATTTT.

The chain couples TRBV7-2 to TRBJ2-2, with 7 bases lining up with TRBD1. In germline, CDR1 is SGHTA, CDR2 FQGNSA. Trimming cost V 6 bases and J 4 bases; bases outside gene matches: 8. The CDR3 has 15 residues. DNA for the CDR3: TGTGCCAGCAGTCTGGGGGACAGAGCCACCGGGGAGCTGTTTTTT. It translates to CASSLGDRATGELFF.